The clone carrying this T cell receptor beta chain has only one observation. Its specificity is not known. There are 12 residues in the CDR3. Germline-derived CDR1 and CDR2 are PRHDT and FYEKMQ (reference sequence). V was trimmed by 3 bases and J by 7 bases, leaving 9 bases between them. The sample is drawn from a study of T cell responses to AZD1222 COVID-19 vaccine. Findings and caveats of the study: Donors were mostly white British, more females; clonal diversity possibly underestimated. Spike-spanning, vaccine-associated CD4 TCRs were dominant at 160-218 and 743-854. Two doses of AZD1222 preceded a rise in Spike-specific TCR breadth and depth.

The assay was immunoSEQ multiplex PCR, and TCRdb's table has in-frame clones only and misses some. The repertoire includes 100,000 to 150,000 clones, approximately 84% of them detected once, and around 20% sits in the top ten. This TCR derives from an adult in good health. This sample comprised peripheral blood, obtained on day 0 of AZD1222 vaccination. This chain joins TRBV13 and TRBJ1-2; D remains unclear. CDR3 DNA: TGTGCCAGCAGCTTCAGTTCGGGTGGCTACACCTTC. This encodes CASSFSSGGYTF.